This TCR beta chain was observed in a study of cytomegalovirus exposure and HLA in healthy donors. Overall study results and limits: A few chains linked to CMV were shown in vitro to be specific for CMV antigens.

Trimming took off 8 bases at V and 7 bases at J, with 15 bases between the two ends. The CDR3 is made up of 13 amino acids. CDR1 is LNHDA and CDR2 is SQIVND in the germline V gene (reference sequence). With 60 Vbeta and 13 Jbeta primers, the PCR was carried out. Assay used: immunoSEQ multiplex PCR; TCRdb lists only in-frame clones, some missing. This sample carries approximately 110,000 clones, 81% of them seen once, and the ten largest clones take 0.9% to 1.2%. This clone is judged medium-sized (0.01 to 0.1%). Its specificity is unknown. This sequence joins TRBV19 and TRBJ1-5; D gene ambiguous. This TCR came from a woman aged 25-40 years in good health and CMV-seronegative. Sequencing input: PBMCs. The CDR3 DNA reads TGTGCCAGTGAAGAGAGGGCGGGACAGCCCCAGCATTTT. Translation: CASEERAGQPQHF.